This TCR beta chain was obtained from a study of shared clonotypes between healthy human individuals. Overall study findings and caveats: The sole specimen, blood, was sampled, and tissue repertoires likely differ.

The CDR3 length is 13 residues. Germline values: CDR1 LNHNV, CDR2 YYDKDF (reference sequence). V was clipped by 5 bases and J by 4 bases, with 11 bases between them. Some clones are missing from TCRdb's copy, which holds only in-frame ones; the method was immunoSEQ multiplex PCR. The sample has approximately 740,000 clones, more than 85% seen once; the top ten hold under 30%. Cells designated naive CD8 were CD45RO-negative and were positively selected for CCR7, with terminally differentiated effector memory CD45RA+ cells excluded. Worth noting for this clone: The antigen is unknown.

The receptor comes from a man between 25 and 39 years old in good health. What was sequenced was naive CD8+ T cells sorted from blood. The chain employs TRBV15 and TRBJ1-2; D is unclear. CDR3 residues: CATSWGESYGYTF. DNA of the CDR3: TGTGCCACCAGCTGGGGAGAGAGCTATGGCTACACCTTC. Full variable domain (remainder filled in from reference TRBV15 and TRBJ1-2): DAMVIQNPRYQVTQFGKPVTLSCSQTLNHNVMYWYQQKSSQAPKLLFHYYDKDFNNEADTPDNFQSRRPNTSFCFLDIRSPGLGDTAMYLCATSWGESYGYTFGSGTRLTVV.